This TCR beta chain was sequenced during a study of T cells after yellow fever vaccination. TCRdb re-analysed the 5' RACE reads in MiXCR, keeping a single row per CDR3 protein. The data show roughly 340,000 distinct CDR3 sequences, with 8.5% to 10% seen just once and 18% held by the top ten. This CDR3 comprises 15 residues. Germline V lookup: CDR1 SGHRS, CDR2 YFSETQ. The V and J ends lost 0 bases and 0 bases respectively, with 7 bases between them. This clonotype was seen more than once but under ten times. The TCR sequence derives from a young man who received the YFV17D yellow fever vaccine. This chain connects TRBV5-1 to TRBJ2-1; tentative D call: TRBD2 (5 bases). Specimen: PBMCs, collected on the day of the first yellow fever vaccination. The CDR3 spells CASSLAGNSYNEQFF. The CDR3 DNA reads TGCGCCAGCAGCTTGGCCGGGAACTCCTACAATGAGCAGTTCTTC.